Described below is a single TCR beta chain sequence and its context. Its antigen is undetermined. A junction boundary mismatches the germline segment, possibly from a read error. The entry originates in a study of T cell repertoires and leukemia-associated antigens. Study information: About 16.1 million effective reads came from all samples combined.

Each CDR3 protein gets one entry after TCRdb re-called the 5' RACE reads with MiXCR. Altogether approximately 12,000 distinct CDR3 sequences are present, more than 40% being singletons, with the ten largest covering approximately 33%. Germline V gene data show CDR1 as SEHNR and CDR2 as FQNEAQ (reference sequence). The CDR3 covers 14 residues. V gene TRBV7-9 combines with J gene TRBJ1-2; 9 bases fit TRBD1. This TCR came from a female donor in good health. Sequenced sample: CD3+ T cells sorted from blood and cultured. Written as DNA, the CDR3 is TGTGCCAGCAGCCACGGACAGGGGAACTATGGCTGCACCTTC. It codes for CASSHGQGNYGCTF.